This T cell receptor (beta chain) derives from a study of OX40 agonist ivuxolimab in advanced cancers. Overall study results and limits: Partial responders dosed at 0.1-3.0 mg/kg displayed clonal expansion ranking among the lowest. Low normalized T-cell clonal expansion was also seen in some nonresponders.

Only in-frame clones appear in the TCRdb table, and some are missing; sequencing was by immunoSEQ multiplex PCR. Seen here are fewer than 65,000 clones, 94% observed once, and the top ten hold approximately 18%. This CDR3 is 15 amino acids long. In germline, CDR1 is MNHNS, CDR2 SASEGT. V lost 2 bases, J lost 2 bases, and 10 bases lay in between. With respect to this clone: As yet, its antigen is unknown.

This specimen consisted of CD4+ or CD8+ T cells sorted from blood, obtained in a trial of the OX40 agonist ivuxolimab. This clonotype originated in an adult with an advanced solid tumor such as melanoma, head and neck, liver or kidney cancer. V usage is TRBV6-1 and J usage is TRBJ1-5; D gene ambiguous. CDR3 region: CASSEPPGRNQPQHF. CDR3 nucleotides: TGTGCCAGCAGTGAACCACCGGGTCGCAATCAGCCCCAGCATTTT.